This T cell receptor beta chain comes out of a study of blood T cell repertoires in COVID-19. CDR1 MNHEY and CDR2 SVGAGI come from the germline V gene. The length of the CDR3 is 15 residues. Trimming left V 0 bases short and J 3 bases short, with 9 bases between. This table comes from immunoSEQ multiplex PCR, and its TCRdb copy is limited to in-frame clones, with some not included. The sample has about 330,000 clones; 70% to 90% are singletons. Sequencing was carried out using peripheral blood. This clonotype was obtained from a woman aged 45-65 years with active or convalescent COVID-19. The V and J genes are TRBV6-5 and TRBJ1-3, with D maybe TRBD1 (5 bases). The CDR3 region has the DNA TGTGCCAGCAGTTACTCGGGCCAGGGTGGAAACACCATATATTTT. This translates into CASSYSGQGGNTIYF.